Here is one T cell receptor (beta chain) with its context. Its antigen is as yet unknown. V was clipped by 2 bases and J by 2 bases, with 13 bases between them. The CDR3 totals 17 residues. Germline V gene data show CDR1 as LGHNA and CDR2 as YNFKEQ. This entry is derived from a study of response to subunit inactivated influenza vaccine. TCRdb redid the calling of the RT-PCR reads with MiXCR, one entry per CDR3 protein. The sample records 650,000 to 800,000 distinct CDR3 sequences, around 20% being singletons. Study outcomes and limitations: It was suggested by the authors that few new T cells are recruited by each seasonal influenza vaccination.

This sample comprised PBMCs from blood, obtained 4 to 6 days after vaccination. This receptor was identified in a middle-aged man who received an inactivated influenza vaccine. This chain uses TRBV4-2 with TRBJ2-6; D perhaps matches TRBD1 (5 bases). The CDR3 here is CASSQPQRRAGANVLTF. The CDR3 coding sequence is TGTGCCAGCAGCCAACCCCAGCGCAGGGCTGGGGCCAACGTCCTGACTTTC.